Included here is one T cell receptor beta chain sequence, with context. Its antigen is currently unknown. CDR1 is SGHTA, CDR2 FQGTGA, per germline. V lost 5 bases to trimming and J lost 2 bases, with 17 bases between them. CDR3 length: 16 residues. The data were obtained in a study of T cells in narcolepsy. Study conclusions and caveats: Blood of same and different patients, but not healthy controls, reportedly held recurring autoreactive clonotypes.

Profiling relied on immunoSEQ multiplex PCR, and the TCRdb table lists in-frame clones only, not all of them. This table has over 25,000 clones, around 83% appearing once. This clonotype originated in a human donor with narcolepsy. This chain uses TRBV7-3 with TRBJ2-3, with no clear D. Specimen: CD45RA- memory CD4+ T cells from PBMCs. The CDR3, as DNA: TGTGCCAGCAGCCCATACATTGGCGGAACCACAGATACGCAGTATTTT. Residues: CASSPYIGGTTDTQYF.